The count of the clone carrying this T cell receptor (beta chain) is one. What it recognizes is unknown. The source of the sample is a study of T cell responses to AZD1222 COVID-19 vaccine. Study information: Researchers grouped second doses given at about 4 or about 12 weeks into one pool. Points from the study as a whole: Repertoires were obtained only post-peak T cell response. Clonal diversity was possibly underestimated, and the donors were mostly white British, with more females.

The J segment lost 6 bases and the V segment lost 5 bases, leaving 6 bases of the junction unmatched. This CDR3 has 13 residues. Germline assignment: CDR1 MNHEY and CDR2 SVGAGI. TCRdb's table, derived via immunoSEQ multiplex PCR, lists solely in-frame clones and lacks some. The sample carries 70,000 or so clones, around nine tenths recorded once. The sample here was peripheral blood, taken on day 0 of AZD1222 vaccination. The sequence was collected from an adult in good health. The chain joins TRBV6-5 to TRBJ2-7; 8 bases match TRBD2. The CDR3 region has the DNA TGTGCCAGCAGTCACGGGGGGGACCTCGAGCAGTACTTC. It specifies CASSHGGDLEQYF.